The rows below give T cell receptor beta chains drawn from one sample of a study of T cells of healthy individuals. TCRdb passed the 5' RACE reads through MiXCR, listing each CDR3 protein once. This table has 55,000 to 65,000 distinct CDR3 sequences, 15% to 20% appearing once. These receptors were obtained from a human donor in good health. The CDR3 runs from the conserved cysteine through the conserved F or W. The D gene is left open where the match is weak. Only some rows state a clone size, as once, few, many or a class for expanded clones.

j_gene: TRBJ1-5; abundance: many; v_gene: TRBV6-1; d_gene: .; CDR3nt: TGTGCCAGCAGTGCGGGTAGCGGCTCTTTTAATCAGCCCCAGCATTTT; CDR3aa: CASSAGSGSFNQPQHF
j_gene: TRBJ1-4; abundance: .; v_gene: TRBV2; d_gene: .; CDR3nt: TGTGCCAGCAGTAGGGCGTTTGAAAAACTGTTTTTT; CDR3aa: CASSRAFEKLFF
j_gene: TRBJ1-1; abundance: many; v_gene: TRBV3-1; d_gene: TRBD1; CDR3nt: TGTGCCAGCAGCCTTACACAGGGGGACACTGAAGCTTTCTTT; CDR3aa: CASSLTQGDTEAFF
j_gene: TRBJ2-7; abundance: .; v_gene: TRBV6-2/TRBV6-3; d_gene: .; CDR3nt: TGTGCCAGCAGTTACTGGGTTATGCGTACGGGATACGAGCAGTACTTC; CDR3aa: CASSYWVMRTGYEQYF
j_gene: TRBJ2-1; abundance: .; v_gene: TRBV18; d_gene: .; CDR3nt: TGTGCCAGCTGCGGCAGAGGGGGGCCCTACAATGAGCAGTTCTTC; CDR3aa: CASCGRGGPYNEQFF
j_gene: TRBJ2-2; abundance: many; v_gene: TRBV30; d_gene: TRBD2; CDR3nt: TGTGCCTGGCGGACTAGCGGAGGGACCGGGGAGCTGTTTTTT; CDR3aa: CAWRTSGGTGELFF
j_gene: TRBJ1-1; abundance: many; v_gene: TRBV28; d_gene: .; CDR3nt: TGTGCCAGCAGTTTATACCCAATACCCTCAGGCTCCACTGAAGCTTTCTTT; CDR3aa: CASSLYPIPSGSTEAFF
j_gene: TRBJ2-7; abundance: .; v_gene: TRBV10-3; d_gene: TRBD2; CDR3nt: TGTGCCATCAGTCCAACGGGGGGGCGCCCCTACGAGCAGTACTTC; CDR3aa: CAISPTGGRPYEQYF
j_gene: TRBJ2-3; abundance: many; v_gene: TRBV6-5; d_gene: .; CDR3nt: TGTGCCAGCAGCTCCGACTGGATTGATTCGCAGTATTTT; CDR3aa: CASSSDWIDSQYF
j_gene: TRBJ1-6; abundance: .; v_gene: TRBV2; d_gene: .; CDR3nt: TGTGCCAGCAGTGAATGGGAGAATTCACCCCTCCACTTT; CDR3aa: CASSEWENSPLHF
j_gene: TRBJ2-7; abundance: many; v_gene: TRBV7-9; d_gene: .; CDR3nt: TGTGCCAGCTCCTTGGGGACCTTACAATACGAGCAGTACTTC; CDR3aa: CASSLGTLQYEQYF
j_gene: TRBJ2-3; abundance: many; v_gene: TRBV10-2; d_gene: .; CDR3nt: TGCGCCAGCAGTGATAGTCGGGATACGCAGTATTTT; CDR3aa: CASSDSRDTQYF
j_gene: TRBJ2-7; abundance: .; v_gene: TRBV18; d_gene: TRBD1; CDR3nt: TGTGCCAGCTCACAGGGGGCCCTCTCCTACGAGCAGTACTTC; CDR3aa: CASSQGALSYEQYF
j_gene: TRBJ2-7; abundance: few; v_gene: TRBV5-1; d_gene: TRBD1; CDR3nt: TGCGCCAGCAGCTACGGGACAGGGTACGAGCAGTACTTC; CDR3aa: CASSYGTGYEQYF
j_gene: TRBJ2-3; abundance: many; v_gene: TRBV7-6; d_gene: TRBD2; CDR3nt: TGTGCCAGCAGCTTACTCAACTGGGGACTAGCGGGAACAGATACGCAGTATTTT; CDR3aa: CASSLLNWGLAGTDTQYF
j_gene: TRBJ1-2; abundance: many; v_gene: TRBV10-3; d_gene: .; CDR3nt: TGTGCCATCAATCAGGGTGGGAACTATGGCTACACCTTC; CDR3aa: CAINQGGNYGYTF
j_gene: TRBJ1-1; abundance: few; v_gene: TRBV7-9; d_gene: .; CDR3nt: TGTGCCAGCAGCTTAGTTGACAGGACCGTCACTGAAGCTTTCTTT; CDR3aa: CASSLVDRTVTEAFF
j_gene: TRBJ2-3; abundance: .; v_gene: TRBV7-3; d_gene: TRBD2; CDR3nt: TGTGCCAGCAGCTTAGGCCAGCGGGGGGCGACAGATACGCAGTATTTT; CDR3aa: CASSLGQRGATDTQYF
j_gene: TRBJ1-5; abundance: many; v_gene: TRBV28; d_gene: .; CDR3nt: TGTGCCAGCAGTTTGTCTCAGCCCCAGCATTTT; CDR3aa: CASSLSQPQHF
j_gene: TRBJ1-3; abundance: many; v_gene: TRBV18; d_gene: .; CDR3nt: TGTGCCAGCTCGCCGTCCGTTGGGTTGAAGAGCTCTGGAAACACCATATATTTT; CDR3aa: CASSPSVGLKSSGNTIYF
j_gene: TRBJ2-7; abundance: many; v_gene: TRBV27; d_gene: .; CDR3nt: TGTGCCAGCAGTTTACGTCCCCCGGGACCGAGCTCCTACGAGCAGTACTTC; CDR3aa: CASSLRPPGPSSYEQYF
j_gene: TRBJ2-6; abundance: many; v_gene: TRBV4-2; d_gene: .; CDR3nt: TGTGCCAGCAGCCAAGACCATTTCTGGGCCAACGTCCTGACTTTC; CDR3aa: CASSQDHFWANVLTF
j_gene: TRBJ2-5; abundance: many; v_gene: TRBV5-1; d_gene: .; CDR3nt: TGCGCCAGCAGCCCCGGCAGGGGCCTAGAGACCCAGTACTTC; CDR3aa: CASSPGRGLETQYF
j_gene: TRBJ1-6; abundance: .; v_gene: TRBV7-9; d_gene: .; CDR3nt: TGTGCCAGCAGCTTCCCGAATTCACCCCTCCACTTT; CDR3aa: CASSFPNSPLHF
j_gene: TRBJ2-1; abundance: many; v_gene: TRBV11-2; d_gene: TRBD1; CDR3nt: TGTGCCAGCAGCCGGGACAGCATAGTCAATGAGCAGTTCTTC; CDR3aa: CASSRDSIVNEQFF
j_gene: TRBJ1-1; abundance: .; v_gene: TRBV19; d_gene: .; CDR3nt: TGTGCCAGTAGTATGTCGCAGCACACTGAAGCTTTCTTT; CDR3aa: CASSMSQHTEAFF
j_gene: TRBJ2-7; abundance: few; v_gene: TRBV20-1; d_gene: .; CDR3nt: TGCAGTGCTGAGACAGGCCAATCCTACGAGCAGTACTTC; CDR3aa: CSAETGQSYEQYF